A selection of T cell receptor beta chains follows, all from one sample in a study of neurological immune-mediated disorders. MiXCR was run by TCRdb on the 5' RACE reads, yielding one entry per CDR3 protein. This repertoire shows tens of thousands of distinct CDR3 sequences, approximately 2.4% found once; its top ten account for roughly 1.2%. The sequenced material came from PBMCs. These TCRs come from a woman aged 25-40 years with multiple sclerosis. Both conserved end residues are part of each CDR3. The D gene is left open where the match is weak. Clone size is given as once, few, many or a size class.

j_call d_call v_call clone_size cdr3_aa cdr3_nt
TRBJ2-1 NA TRBV6-1 few CASTRENHEQFF TGTGCCAGCACCCGGGAGAACCATGAGCAGTTCTTC
TRBJ2-1 NA TRBV5-1 many CASSPWSSGYNEQFF TGCGCCAGCAGCCCTTGGAGTAGCGGTTACAATGAGCAGTTCTTC
TRBJ2-7 NA TRBV20-1 many CSATSSTSFYEQYF TGCAGTGCTACCTCTAGTACCAGCTTCTACGAGCAGTACTTC
TRBJ1-6 NA TRBV20-1 many CSALQAATLHF TGCAGTGCATTACAGGCAGCCACCCTCCACTTT
TRBJ1-1 TRBD1 TRBV5-1 many CASSLVTGNEAFF TGCGCCAGCAGCTTGGTGACAGGGAACGAAGCTTTCTTT
TRBJ2-3 NA TRBV20-1 many CSARSGDTQYF TGCAGTGCTCGTAGCGGAGATACGCAGTATTTT
TRBJ2-7 TRBD1 TRBV13 many CASSSGTGEAYEQYF TGTGCCAGCAGCTCAGGGACAGGGGAGGCCTACGAGCAGTACTTC
TRBJ1-3 NA TRBV21-1 many CASSNYSPPGPSGNTIYF TGTGCCAGCAGCAACTACTCCCCGCCAGGCCCCTCTGGAAACACCATATATTTT
TRBJ2-5 NA TRBV4-2 many CASSHAERETQYF TGTGCCAGCAGCCACGCCGAAAGAGAGACCCAGTACTTC
TRBJ2-1 TRBD2 TRBV5-1 many CASSLAAGLAGGNEQFF TGCGCCAGCAGCTTGGCGGCCGGGCTAGCGGGAGGCAATGAGCAGTTCTTC
TRBJ1-2 NA TRBV7-9 many CASSSTQGPAYGYTF TGTGCCAGCAGCTCAACCCAGGGTCCCGCATATGGCTACACCTTC
TRBJ2-2 TRBD2 TRBV7-3 many CASSSRTSGVPGELFF TGTGCCAGCAGCTCAAGGACTAGCGGGGTCCCGGGGGAGCTGTTTTTT
TRBJ2-1 TRBD2 TRBV20-1 many CSATLAGVRNEQFF TGCAGTGCTACCTTAGCGGGAGTACGCAATGAGCAGTTCTTC
TRBJ2-7 NA TRBV20-1 many CSAKRIRDLSYEQYF TGCAGTGCTAAGAGAATCAGGGACCTCTCCTACGAGCAGTACTTC
TRBJ2-7 NA TRBV7-2 many CASSLGVRGYEQYF TGTGCCAGCAGCTTAGGCGTACGGGGCTACGAGCAGTACTTC
TRBJ2-5 NA TRBV12-3/TRBV12-4 many CASSLFGTQYF TGTGCCAGCAGTTTGTTCGGGACCCAGTACTTC
TRBJ2-2 TRBD2 TRBV4-3 many CASSQELAGGVGELFF TGCGCCAGCAGCCAAGAACTAGCGGGAGGGGTCGGGGAGCTGTTTTTT
TRBJ2-3 NA TRBV7-2 many CASSWEGANVQYF TGTGCCAGCAGCTGGGAGGGGGCAAATGTACAGTATTTT
TRBJ1-5 NA TRBV4-3 many CASSQDGVQPQHF TGCGCCAGCAGCCAAGATGGGGTGCAGCCCCAGCATTTT
TRBJ2-3 TRBD2 TRBV5-1 many CASSKPGLAGVDTQYF TGCGCCAGCAGCAAACCGGGACTAGCGGGAGTGGATACGCAGTATTTT
TRBJ2-1 NA TRBV5-1 many CASSLGFSINEQFF TGCGCCAGCAGCTTGGGCTTCTCTATCAATGAGCAGTTCTTC
TRBJ2-2 NA TRBV24-1 many CATARQATSRDTGELFF TGTGCCACCGCCCGACAGGCGACTTCGAGGGACACCGGGGAGCTGTTTTTT
TRBJ2-1 TRBD1 TRBV29-1 many CSVRTGGEEQFF TGCAGCGTTCGGACAGGGGGAGAGGAGCAGTTCTTC
TRBJ2-5 NA TRBV20-1 many CSASIGGSETQYF TGCAGTGCTAGCATAGGGGGTTCGGAGACCCAGTACTTC
TRBJ2-1 TRBD1 TRBV28 many CASRQLPGQGAGEQFF TGTGCCAGCAGACAACTCCCGGGACAGGGGGCGGGTGAGCAGTTCTTC
TRBJ2-2 TRBD1 TRBV28 many CASSFLRGTVAGELFF TGTGCCAGCAGTTTCCTCAGGGGGACAGTAGCCGGGGAGCTGTTTTTT
TRBJ1-6 NA TRBV3-1 many CASSQLGVNSPLHF TGTGCCAGCAGCCAATTGGGAGTTAATTCACCCCTCCACTTT
TRBJ1-2 NA TRBV24-1 many CATRDGLGGYTF TGTGCCACCAGGGACGGCCTCGGGGGCTACACCTTC
TRBJ2-1 TRBD2 TRBV29-1 many CSVFGTSGASSYNEQFF TGCAGCGTCTTTGGGACTAGCGGGGCCAGCTCCTACAATGAGCAGTTCTTC
TRBJ1-1 NA TRBV20-1 many CSAREQPGGAFF TGCAGTGCTAGAGAACAACCCGGTGGGGCTTTCTTT
TRBJ1-1 NA TRBV5-1 many CASSLIQGSGVAFF TGCGCCAGCAGCTTGATACAGGGTAGTGGAGTAGCTTTCTTT
TRBJ2-3 NA TRBV5-1 many CASSLGWGTSTDTQYF TGCGCCAGCAGCTTGGGTTGGGGGACTAGCACAGATACGCAGTATTTT
TRBJ1-5 NA TRBV7-2 many CASSLAQPGSNQPQHF TGTGCCAGCAGCTTAGCGCAGCCGGGAAGCAATCAGCCCCAGCATTTT
TRBJ2-5 NA TRBV12-3/TRBV12-4 many CASSDAHGGGIRQETQYF TGTGCCAGCAGTGACGCCCATGGGGGCGGGATACGGCAAGAGACCCAGTACTTC
TRBJ2-1 NA TRBV27 many CASSTGSFVYEQFF TGTGCCAGCAGTACCGGGAGTTTCGTCTATGAGCAGTTCTTC
TRBJ2-1 TRBD2 TRBV5-1 many CASSSLSGSGNYNEQFF TGCGCCAGCAGCTCCCTGAGCGGGAGTGGTAACTACAATGAGCAGTTCTTC
TRBJ2-1 TRBD2 TRBV7-8 many CASSVGTSGSGNEQFF TGTGCCAGCAGCGTCGGGACTAGCGGGAGTGGCAATGAGCAGTTCTTC
TRBJ2-7 NA TRBV5-1 many CASSPPGAAQVEQYF TGCGCCAGCAGCCCCCCCGGTGCAGCGCAGGTCGAGCAGTACTTC
TRBJ2-1 TRBD2 TRBV3-1 many CASSQGLAGGNEQFF TGTGCCAGCAGCCAAGGCCTAGCGGGAGGCAATGAGCAGTTCTTC
TRBJ2-3 NA TRBV3-1 few CASSQGSRRENTQYF TGTGCCAGCAGCCAAGGGTCCAGGAGGGAGAATACGCAGTATTTT
TRBJ2-1 TRBD2 TRBV7-2 many CASSFPSGAYEQFF TGTGCCAGCAGCTTTCCTAGCGGGGCCTATGAGCAGTTCTTC
TRBJ2-7 TRBD2 TRBV20-1 many CSANQRGHSLWEQYF TGCAGTGCCAACCAGCGGGGGCACTCCCTATGGGAGCAGTACTTC
TRBJ2-5 TRBD2 TRBV20-1 many CSARDYGLAGGRQETQYF TGCAGTGCTAGAGATTATGGACTAGCGGGAGGGCGGCAAGAGACCCAGTACTTC
TRBJ2-7 TRBD2 TRBV6-5 many CASRSSGTYEQYF TGTGCCAGCAGGAGTAGCGGGACCTACGAGCAGTACTTC
TRBJ2-7 NA TRBV10-3 many CAISGGQGSEQYF TGTGCCATCAGTGGTGGACAAGGGTCCGAGCAGTACTTC
TRBJ1-5 NA TRBV7-2 many CASSLQPHQPQHF TGTGCCAGCAGCTTACAGCCGCATCAGCCCCAGCATTTT
TRBJ1-4 NA TRBV4-1 many CASSQGDLGSEKLFF TGCGCCAGCAGCCAAGGGGACCTGGGGAGTGAAAAACTGTTTTTT
TRBJ2-7 TRBD2 TRBV29-1 many CSVAGVISYEQYF TGCAGCGTCGCGGGGGTGATCTCCTACGAGCAGTACTTC
TRBJ2-1 NA TRBV20-1 many CSARDPGSAKNEQFF TGCAGTGCTAGAGATCCGGGGTCGGCTAAAAATGAGCAGTTCTTC